Listed below are T cell receptor beta chains from one sample, sequenced in a study of OX40 agonist ivuxolimab in advanced cancers. Profiling relied on immunoSEQ multiplex PCR, and the TCRdb table lists in-frame clones only, not all of them. The sample lists 55,000 to 75,000 clones, around 90% seen once, with 20% to 25% in the top ten. The source was CD4+ or CD8+ T cells sorted from blood, collected in a trial of the OX40 agonist ivuxolimab. The receptors stem from an adult with an advanced solid tumor such as melanoma, head and neck, liver or kidney cancer. CDR3s include the opening cysteine and the closing phenylalanine or tryptophan. Each record gives: D gene, clone size, J gene, V gene, CDR3 DNA, CDR3 protein. A D gene is named only where the DNA matches it firmly. Not every row has a clone size; where given, it reads once, few, many or a size class.

>NA|NA|TRBJ2-1|TRBV5-1
TGCGCCAGCAGCCCGGACTCAGAGCAGTTCTTC
CASSPDSEQFF
>TRBD2|NA|TRBJ2-7|TRBV28
TGTGCCAGCAGAGCCGGGACTAGCGGGAGGGAGGGAGAGCAGTACTTC
CASRAGTSGREGEQYF
>NA|NA|TRBJ2-7|TRBV5-8
TGTGCCAGCAGCCTGGGCAACGAGCAGTACTTC
CASSLGNEQYF
>TRBD1|NA|TRBJ1-1|TRBV19
TGTGCCAGTAGTGCTTGGGACAGGGGGAACACTGAAGCTTTCTTT
CASSAWDRGNTEAFF
>NA|NA|TRBJ2-2|TRBV19
TGTGCCAGTAGTATTGTCCGGGGCTCCGGGGAGCTGTTTTTT
CASSIVRGSGELFF
>NA|NA|TRBJ2-7|TRBV29-1
TGCAGCGTTGAAGATGTTAGCGGCGACGAGCAGTACTTC
CSVEDVSGDEQYF
>NA|once|TRBJ1-1|TRBV19
TGTGCCAGTAGTTTAGGCCAAACAGGGTACGACACTGAAGCTTTCTTT
CASSLGQTGYDTEAFF
>TRBD2|NA|TRBJ2-7|TRBV9
TGTGCCAGCAGCGTAGATCCCGGGACTAGACGCGAGCAGTACTTC
CASSVDPGTRREQYF
>NA|NA|TRBJ2-7|TRBV6-5
TGTGCCAGCAGTTTTCGCTACGAGCAGTACTTC
CASSFRYEQYF
>NA|NA|TRBJ2-5|TRBV29-1
TGCAGCGTTGAGGATAGGACAGTCGGCCTAGAGACCCAGTACTTC
CSVEDRTVGLETQYF
>TRBD1|NA|TRBJ2-5|TRBV9
TGTGCCAGCAGCGTCTTCCAGGGGGCCGGTCAAGAGACCCAGTACTTC
CASSVFQGAGQETQYF
>NA|NA|TRBJ2-7|TRBV28
TGTGCCAGCAGTTCGGCCCGGGGGAGAGGGGCCTCAGCCTACGAGCAGTACTTC
CASSSARGRGASAYEQYF
>NA|NA|TRBJ2-1|TRBV19
TGTGCCAGTAGCGTGGCAGGGGCGGCTTACAATGAGCAGTTCTTC
CASSVAGAAYNEQFF
>NA|NA|TRBJ2-1|TRBV19
TGTGCCAGTAGTATCTCCCCCATTACCACCTACAATGAGCAGTTCTTC
CASSISPITTYNEQFF
>NA|NA|TRBJ2-7|TRBV9
TGTGCCAGCAGCGGGACAGACTCCTACGAGCAGTACTTC
CASSGTDSYEQYF
>TRBD2|few|TRBJ2-1|TRBV5-1
TGCGCCAGCAGCCCCGGGACTAACATTTACAATGAGCAGTTCTTC
CASSPGTNIYNEQFF
>TRBD2|NA|TRBJ2-1|TRBV7-6
TGTGCCAGCAGCCCCTCGACTAGCGGGGCTTCCTACAATGAGCAGTTCTTC
CASSPSTSGASYNEQFF
>NA|NA|TRBJ2-3|TRBV5-1
TGCGCCAGCAGCTTGGCTGGCGCCGGCACAGATACGCAGTATTTT
CASSLAGAGTDTQYF
>TRBD2|medium-sized|TRBJ2-2|TRBV2
TGTGCCAGCAGTGAATCTATAGCGGGACCCCCGGCCGGGGAGCTGTTTTTT
CASSESIAGPPAGELFF
>TRBD2|once|TRBJ2-2|TRBV9
TGTGCCAGCAGCGTGGGACTAGGGGCCGGGGAGCTGTTTTTT
CASSVGLGAGELFF
>TRBD2|NA|TRBJ2-1|TRBV6-1
TGTGCCAGCAGTACTACTAGCGGGCGGGTCGATGAGCAGTTCTTC
CASSTTSGRVDEQFF
>TRBD1|NA|TRBJ1-1|TRBV14
TGTGCCAGCAGCCAAGATTTTGGGACAGGGGGATGGGAGAACACTGAAGCTTTCTTT
CASSQDFGTGGWENTEAFF
>NA|few|TRBJ1-1|TRBV4-1
TGCGCCAGCAGCCGAGACGCAGGGGACACTGAAGCTTTCTTT
CASSRDAGDTEAFF
>NA|NA|TRBJ1-1|TRBV29-1
TGCAGCGCTGTGGAATTGACTGAAGCTTTCTTT
CSAVELTEAFF
>NA|NA|TRBJ2-7|TRBV7-9
TGTGCCAGCAGCGTATTGGGGGAAACCTACGAGCAGTACTTC
CASSVLGETYEQYF
>TRBD1|NA|TRBJ2-7|TRBV7-7
TGTGCTAGCAGCTTAGATGGGACAGCCTACGAGCAGTACTTC
CASSLDGTAYEQYF
>TRBD1|NA|TRBJ1-1|TRBV28
TGTGCCAGCAGAATGGGACAGGGGGCAACTGAAGCTTTCTTT
CASRMGQGATEAFF
>NA|NA|TRBJ2-7|TRBV27
TGTGCCAGCAGTTCAAGCTCCTACGAGCAGTACTTC
CASSSSSYEQYF
>NA|few|TRBJ1-2|TRBV28
TGTGCCAGCAGTTTTTTCCGTGGCTACACCTTC
CASSFFRGYTF
>NA|NA|TRBJ2-3|TRBV7-9
TGTGCCAGCAGCGAAGGTCCCGCAGATACGCAGTATTTT
CASSEGPADTQYF
>NA|NA|TRBJ1-4|TRBV13
TGTGCCAGCAGCCGGACGTCAGGGGTGGACGAAAAACTGTTTTTT
CASSRTSGVDEKLFF
>NA|NA|TRBJ2-3|TRBV2
TGTGCCAGCGAGGCGGGAACTAGCACAGATACGCAGTATTTT
CASEAGTSTDTQYF
>TRBD2|NA|TRBJ2-7|TRBV7-9
TGTGCCAGCAGCCCCCGACTAGCGGGACGGTACGAGCAGTACTTC
CASSPRLAGRYEQYF
>NA|NA|TRBJ2-1|TRBV19
TGTGCCAGTGCTAAGGGGGACAATGAGCAGTTCTTC
CASAKGDNEQFF
>NA|NA|TRBJ2-7|TRBV18
TGTGCCAGCTCACCACCGTCCTACGAGCAGTACTTC
CASSPPSYEQYF
>NA|NA|TRBJ2-3|TRBV7-9
TGTGCCAGCAGCTTAGAAGATGTGTTGGCAGATACGCAGTATTTT
CASSLEDVLADTQYF
>NA|once|TRBJ1-4|TRBV7-9
TGTGCCAGCAACGACGCAGGGGCTGCCGATGAAAAACTGTTTTTT
CASNDAGAADEKLFF
>NA|NA|TRBJ1-1|TRBV19
TGTGCCAGTACGGACGGGGCGCGAGAAGCTTTCTTT
CASTDGAREAFF
>NA|NA|TRBJ2-1|TRBV7-3
TGTGCCAGCAGCTTAGGGACCAATAACAATGAGCAGTTCTTC
CASSLGTNNNEQFF